The 21 T cell receptor beta chains listed next were all sequenced from one sample in a study of T cell responses to AZD1222 COVID-19 vaccine. Sequenced by immunoSEQ multiplex PCR; TCRdb stores in-frame clones only, minus some. This sample has 85,000 to 130,000 clones, with 75% to 90% found just once. The sample was peripheral blood, taken on day 0 of AZD1222 vaccination. The receptors come from an adult in good health.

This clone was observed a handful of times. V usage is TRBV19 and J usage is TRBJ2-1, with no clear D. This CDR3 comprises 14 residues. CDR1 is LNHDA, CDR2 SQIVND, per germline (reference sequence). The V gene lost 8 bases and the J gene lost 5 bases, with 16 bases spanning the gap. The CDR3 region is CASSPRDTHNEQFF. DNA for the CDR3: TGTGCCAGTTCCCCTAGGGATACCCACAATGAGCAGTTCTTC.

Only a few counts were recorded for this clone. This CDR3 is CASRVDSNTEAFF. The CDR3 DNA sequence: TGTGCCAGCAGGGTGGACAGTAACACTGAAGCTTTCTTT. V usage is TRBV2 and J usage is TRBJ1-1, with D maybe TRBD1 (6 bases). V was trimmed by 6 bases and J by 2 bases, leaving 10 bases between them. The CDR3 spans 13 residues. The germline V gene has CDR1 SNHLY and CDR2 FYNNEI.

The chain employs TRBV3-1 (or the pseudogene TRBV3-2) and TRBJ2-7; D is undetermined. The CDR3 is 15 residues long. CDR1 is LGHDT, CDR2 YNNKEL, per germline (reference sequence). With 4 bases removed from V and 7 bases from J, the gap between germline ends came to 20 bases. The CDR3 sequence is CASSLRRQDDEEQYF. In DNA form, the CDR3 reads TGTGCCAGCAGCCTCCGCAGGCAGGATGATGAAGAGCAGTACTTC.

The gene calls are TRBV10-3 and TRBJ2-5, with D possibly TRBD2 on 6 matching bases. The CDR3 loop spans 13 amino acids. The ends were cut back, 7 bases at V and 0 bases at J, with 9 bases in the middle. The germline CDR1 and CDR2 sequences are ENHRY and SYGVKD. CDR3 DNA: TGTGCCATCACCGCGGGAAACCAAGAGACCCAGTACTTC. Protein sequence: CAITAGNQETQYF.

This rearrangement joins TRBV2 to TRBJ1-2; 7 bases map to TRBD1. The germline V gene has CDR1 SNHLY and CDR2 FYNNEI. The CDR3 spans 14 residues. Trimming took 3 bases from V and 4 from J; bases not matched to a gene: 5. The DNA for the CDR3 is TGTGCCAGCAGTGACATTAAGGGGGCCTATGGCTACACCTTC. The encoded protein is CASSDIKGAYGYTF.

V gene TRBV7-8 combines with J gene TRBJ2-7; no definite D call. The V and J ends lost 5 bases and 4 bases respectively, with 18 bases between them. This CDR3 is built from 15 residues. Germline V gives CDR1 SGHVS, CDR2 FQNEAQ. In DNA, the CDR3 is TGTGCCAGCAGCGGACCGACAACCGGAGTATACGAGCAGTACTTC. Residues: CASSGPTTGVYEQYF.

J is TRBJ1-5 and V is TRBV5-8; 7 bases are shared with TRBD1. The trim removed 4 bases at V and 2 bases at J, leaving 6 bases unmatched. Germline CDR1 is SGHTS and CDR2 is YDEGEE. CDR3 length: 15 residues. The CDR3 reads CASSPGTVGNQPQHF. The CDR3 DNA reads TGTGCCAGCAGCCCTGGGACAGTGGGCAATCAGCCCCAGCATTTT.

V usage is TRBV11-3 and J usage is TRBJ2-5, with TRBD1 identical over 7 bases. V lost 5 bases to trimming and J lost 5 bases; unmatched junction nucleotides: 8. Germline CDR1 is SGHNT and CDR2 is YENEEA. The CDR3 runs to 14 residues. CDR3 sequence reads: CASSQARGPETQYF. DNA of the CDR3: TGTGCCAGCAGCCAGGCGAGGGGGCCGGAGACCCAGTACTTC. Based on the CDR3 plus reference TRBV11-3 and TRBJ2-5, the full variable domain is EAGVVQSPRYKIIEKKQPVAFWCNPISGHNTLYWYLQNLGQGPELLIRYENEEAVDDSQLPKDRFSAERLKGVDSTLKIQPAELGDSAVYLCASSQARGPETQYFGPGTRLLVL.

The V gene is TRBV21-1, the J gene TRBJ1-1; no DNA check was done on the table's D call, TRBD1. TRBV21-1 is described as a pseudogene. This CDR3 spans 11 amino acids. The CDR3 coding sequence is TGTGCCGCGGGACAGTGCACTGAAGCTTTCTTT. This codes for CAAGQCTEAFF.

The chain carries TRBV12-3 or TRBV12-4 and TRBJ1-1; 7 nucleotides match TRBD1. The CDR3 consists of 13 residues. V lost 6 bases and J lost 4; bases outside the gene matches: 5. In nucleotides, the CDR3 is TGTGCCAGCAGCCGGGACAGTGGCACTGAAGCTTTCTTT. Its translation: CASSRDSGTEAFF.

The chain joins TRBV11-3 to TRBJ2-3; TRBD2 agrees at 8 bases. The CDR3 has 15 residues. Trimming took 4 bases from V and 4 from J; bases not matched to a gene: 7. Germline CDR1 reads SGHNT; CDR2 reads YENEEA. The CDR3 sequence: CASSSRSSGADTQYF. DNA of the CDR3: TGTGCCAGCAGCTCCCGGAGTAGCGGGGCAGATACGCAGTATTTT.

The rearrangement joins TRBV11-2 to TRBJ1-1, with D hard to call. Trimming removed 1 base from V and 4 bases from J, with 7 bases in between. This CDR3 is 13 amino acids long. Germline CDR1 and CDR2: SGHAT and FQNNGV. This chain's CDR3 is CASSLVGSTEAFF. The CDR3 DNA follows: TGTGCCAGCAGCTTAGTGGGGAGCACTGAAGCTTTCTTT. The full variable domain, rest sourced from reference TRBV11-2 and TRBJ1-1, is EAGVAQSPRYKIIEKRQSVAFWCNPISGHATLYWYQQILGQGPKLLIQFQNNGVVDDSQLPKDRFSAERLKGVDSTLKIQPAKLEDSAVYLCASSLVGSTEAFFGQGTRLTVV.

J is TRBJ1-2 and V is TRBV5-1; D gene uncertain. Germline V gene sequence: CDR1 SGHRS, CDR2 YFSETQ. The length of the CDR3 is 14 residues. Trimming cost V 2 bases and J 0 bases, with 8 bases left between them. CDR3 in amino acids: CASSLSAANYGYTF. DNA for the CDR3: TGCGCCAGCAGCTTAAGCGCAGCTAACTATGGCTACACCTTC. The full variable domain, with the rest looked up from reference TRBV5-1 and TRBJ1-2, is KAGVTQTPRYLIKTRGQQVTLSCSPISGHRSVSWYQQTPGQGLQFLFEYFSETQRNKGNFPGRFSGRQFSNSRSEMNVSTLELGDSALYLCASSLSAANYGYTFGSGTRLTVV.

This clone was recorded a few times. The chain has TRBV7-2 and TRBJ2-7; possible D gene TRBD2, 5 bases. V shed 8 bases and J shed 2 bases, with 13 bases lying between them. Per germline, CDR1 SGHTA and CDR2 FQGNSA. The CDR3 runs to 13 residues. CDR3: CASGRAPTYEQYF. DNA for the CDR3: TGTGCCAGCGGGCGGGCTCCAACCTACGAGCAGTACTTC.

V and J are TRBV19 and TRBJ2-7; D is ambiguous. The germline gives CDR1 LNHDA, CDR2 SQIVND (reference sequence). The CDR3 spans 11 residues. V lost 4 bases and J lost 6, with 7 bases in between. The CDR3 DNA is TGTGCCAGTAGTACCCGACTCGAGCAGTACTTC. Protein: CASSTRLEQYF.

This chain joins TRBV28 and TRBJ1-4; D gene unclear. Germline V CDR1 and CDR2: MDHEN, SYDVKM. V was clipped by 1 base and J by 4 bases, with 10 bases between them. This CDR3 is built from 15 residues. DNA of the CDR3: TGTGCCAGCAGTTTATTGTCCTTCATTAATGAAAAACTGTTTTTT. This codes for CASSLLSFINEKLFF.

The chain joins TRBV18 to TRBJ1-5; 7 bases map to TRBD1. The CDR3 is 14 residues long. Germline CDR1 is KGHSH and CDR2 is LQKENI. The V segment lost 3 bases and the J segment 5 bases; nucleotides outside the gene matches: 4. CDR3 DNA sequence: TGTGCCAGCTCACCTCGGGACAGATATCAGCCCCAGCATTTT. Translated, it gives CASSPRDRYQPQHF. Drawing the rest from reference TRBV18 and TRBJ1-5, the complete variable domain is NAGVMQNPRHLVRRRGQEARLRCSPMKGHSHVYWYRQLPEEGLKFMVYLQKENIIDESGMPKERFSAEFPKEGPSILRIQQVVRGDSAAYFCASSPRDRYQPQHFGDGTRLSIL.

This chain connects TRBV7-2 to TRBJ1-1; no clear D. The CDR3 length is 14 residues. Trimming removed 1 base at V and 1 base at J, with 7 bases between. Germline values: CDR1 SGHTA, CDR2 FQGNSA. The CDR3 protein is CASSLVQTNTEAFF. DNA of the CDR3: TGTGCCAGCAGCTTAGTCCAGACGAACACTGAAGCTTTCTTT.

The rearrangement links TRBV6-5 to TRBJ1-1; possible D gene TRBD1, 5 bases. Germline V gene sequence: CDR1 MNHEY, CDR2 SVGAGI. V lost 10 bases and J 0 bases, leaving 12 bases between the germline ends. This CDR3 is built from 13 residues. The CDR3 nucleotides are TGTGCCATTTTACAGGCGTTGAACACTGAAGCTTTCTTT. Its translation: CAILQALNTEAFF.

The chain recombines TRBV5-1 with TRBJ1-2; perhaps TRBD1 as D (6 bases). CDR3 length: 14 residues. The V and J ends lost 0 bases and 6 bases respectively, with 12 bases between them. Germline lookup yields CDR1 SGHRS and CDR2 YFSETQ. The CDR3 is CASSLGPGANGYTF. CDR3 bases: TGCGCCAGCAGCTTGGGCCCAGGGGCTAATGGCTACACCTTC.

V gene TRBV4-2 combines with J gene TRBJ2-1; 12 bases line up with TRBD2. The CDR3 runs to 17 residues. V was clipped by 4 bases and J by 5 bases; unmatched bases: 9. Per germline, CDR1 LGHNA and CDR2 YNFKEQ. The CDR3 loop reads CASSLLQRTSGDNEQFF. CDR3 coding DNA: TGTGCCAGCAGCCTCCTACAAAGGACTAGCGGGGACAATGAGCAGTTCTTC.